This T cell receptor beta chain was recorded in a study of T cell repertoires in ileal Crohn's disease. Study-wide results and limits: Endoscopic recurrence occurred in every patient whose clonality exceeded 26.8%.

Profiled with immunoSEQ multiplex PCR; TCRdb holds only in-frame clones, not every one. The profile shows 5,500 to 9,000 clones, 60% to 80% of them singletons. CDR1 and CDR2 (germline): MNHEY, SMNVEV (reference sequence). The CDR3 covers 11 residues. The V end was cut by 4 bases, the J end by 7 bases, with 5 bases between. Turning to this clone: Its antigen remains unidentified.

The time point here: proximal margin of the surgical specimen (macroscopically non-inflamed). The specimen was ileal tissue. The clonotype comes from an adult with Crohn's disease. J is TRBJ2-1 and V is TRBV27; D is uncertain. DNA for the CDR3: TGTGCCAGCAGTTCAGCTAATGAGCAGTTCTTC. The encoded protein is CASSSANEQFF.